The 13 T cell receptor beta chains listed next were all sequenced from one sample in a study of blood T cell repertoires in COVID-19. The table came from immunoSEQ multiplex PCR; TCRdb's copy has only in-frame clones and leaves some out. The table has 250,000 or so clones, around 89% seen once. Sequencing was carried out using PBMCs or T cells enriched from blood (not recorded which). Receptors were obtained from a man aged 35-49 years who had recovered from COVID-19.

V and J are TRBV20-1 and TRBJ2-1, with D perhaps TRBD2 (6 bases). The CDR3 has 11 residues. Trimming removed 8 bases at V and 8 bases at J, with 13 bases between. Germline-derived CDR1 and CDR2 are DFQATT and SNEGSKA (reference sequence). The CDR3 is CSPLGGYEQFF. CDR3 coding DNA: TGCAGTCCCCTGGGAGGCTATGAGCAGTTCTTC.

This clone was found once. The rearrangement uses TRBV9 and TRBJ2-5, with 16 bases aligning to TRBD2. This CDR3 has 19 amino acids. CDR1 SGDLS and CDR2 YYNGEE come from the germline V gene. Trimming cost V 0 bases and J 3 bases; bases outside gene matches: 8. CDR3 sequence: CASSVDPGLAGGQKETQYF. The CDR3 DNA is TGTGCCAGCAGCGTAGACCCGGGACTAGCGGGGGGGCAAAAAGAGACCCAGTACTTC.

V and J are TRBV7-2 and TRBJ2-5; D is perhaps TRBD1 (6 bases). The CDR3 loop spans 15 amino acids. The V gene's germline CDR1 is SGHTA and CDR2 FQGNSA. V was trimmed by 0 bases and J by 2 bases, leaving 10 bases between them. CDR3 bases: TGTGCCAGCAGCTTAGCCGGGACACTTCAAGAGACCCAGTACTTC. Residues: CASSLAGTLQETQYF.

The rearrangement uses TRBV4-2 and TRBJ1-1; a weak D match, TRBD1 (5 bases). Germline V gene data show CDR1 as LGHNA and CDR2 as YNFKEQ. V was trimmed by 0 bases and J by 4 bases, leaving 9 bases between them. The CDR3 spans 14 residues. The DNA for the CDR3 is TGTGCCAGCAGCCAAGATCAGGGTAGCACTGAAGCTTTCTTT. This encodes CASSQDQGSTEAFF.

The rearrangement links TRBV9 to TRBJ2-7, with TRBD1 matching over 10 bases. The V segment lost 4 bases and the J segment 7 bases; nucleotides outside the gene matches: 11. Germline CDR1 is SGDLS and CDR2 is YYNGEE. This CDR3 contains 15 residues. CDR3 DNA: TGTGCCAGCAGCCCACAGGGACAGGGGTTGAGGGAGCAGTACTTC. This encodes CASSPQGQGLREQYF.

The chain is built from TRBV18 and TRBJ2-5; 10 nucleotides match TRBD2. Germline loops: CDR1 KGHSH, CDR2 LQKENI. After removal of 3 bases from V and 7 bases from J, the junction contained 11 bases not matched to a gene. The CDR3 runs to 16 residues. CDR3 region: CASSPVLAGAKGTQYF. CDR3 in DNA: TGTGCCAGCTCACCGGTCCTAGCGGGAGCGAAAGGGACCCAGTACTTC.

This chain links TRBV7-2 with TRBJ1-1; D remains unclear. This CDR3 is built from 11 residues. Germline V lookup: CDR1 SGHTA, CDR2 FQGNSA. Trimming shortened V by 1 base and J by 11 bases, and 8 bases separated the two germline ends. The CDR3 loop is CASSLVIEAFF. CDR3 DNA sequence: TGTGCCAGCAGCTTAGTGATCGAGGCTTTCTTT.

The rearrangement uses TRBV6-5 and TRBJ1-2; 8 bases line up with TRBD1. The CDR3 spans 14 residues. The germline V gene encodes CDR1 MNHEY and CDR2 SVGAGI. V was pared by 0 bases and J by 7 bases, with 4 bases of the junction left unmatched. DNA for the CDR3: TGTGCCAGCAGTTACTCTGCAGGGGGCTTTGGCTACACCTTC. Amino acid sequence: CASSYSAGGFGYTF.

This chain uses TRBV5-1 with TRBJ1-6, with TRBD1 identical over 9 bases. The V gene end was trimmed by 5 bases and the J gene end by 0 bases; junction bases not matched to a gene: 6. Per germline, CDR1 SGHRS and CDR2 YFSETQ. This CDR3 is built from 17 residues. Written as DNA, the CDR3 is TGCGCCAGCAGTCCGGGACAGGGCAGCTCCTATAATTCACCCCTCCACTTT. This codes for CASSPGQGSSYNSPLHF.

This clone was recorded a few times. The chain uses TRBV5-1 and TRBJ2-1; 11 bases are shared with TRBD2. The CDR3 runs 17 residues. After removal of 4 bases from V and 0 bases from J, the junction contained 6 bases not matched to a gene. Germline V gene lookup returns CDR1 SGHRS and CDR2 YFSETQ. Here the CDR3 DNA reads TGCGCCAGCAGCCCTAGCGGGGGGCCGAGCTCCTACAATGAGCAGTTCTTC. As protein: CASSPSGGPSSYNEQFF.

This rearrangement joins TRBV29-1 to TRBJ1-1, with 7 bases identical to TRBD1. Germline V gene data show CDR1 as SQVTM and CDR2 as ANQGSEA. CDR3 size: 13 residues. V lost 4 bases and J lost 5; bases outside the gene matches: 7. The CDR3 is CSVAGSRGTEAFF. DNA for the CDR3: TGCAGCGTTGCGGGCTCCAGGGGGACTGAAGCTTTCTTT.

The rearrangement joins TRBV2 to TRBJ2-3; a weak D match, TRBD2 (7 bases). CDR1 is SNHLY and CDR2 is FYNNEI in the germline V gene. With 0 bases removed from V and 3 bases from J, the gap between germline ends came to 16 bases. The CDR3 has 17 residues. Here the CDR3 reads CASSEALVGGGTDTQYF. In DNA, the CDR3 is TGTGCCAGCAGTGAAGCGCTGGTGGGAGGGGGGACAGATACGCAGTATTTT.

J is TRBJ1-1 and V is TRBV18; tentatively, D is TRBD1 (5 bases). Germline V gene lookup returns CDR1 KGHSH and CDR2 LQKENI. The length of the CDR3 is 13 residues. With 3 bases removed from V and 7 bases from J, the gap between germline ends came to 12 bases. CDR3 amino acids: CASSPRGLVEAFF. CDR3 in DNA: TGTGCCAGCTCACCGCGGGGGTTAGTTGAAGCTTTCTTT.